The clone carrying this T cell receptor (beta chain) was detected only a few times. Via MiXCR, TCRdb re-called the 5' RACE reads, giving one row per CDR3 protein. The sample has more than 65,000 distinct CDR3 sequences, under 15% seen once. This specimen comes from a study of early T cells in non-severe SARS-CoV-2 infection. The CDR3 extends over 14 amino acids. The V gene lost 4 bases and the J gene lost 4 bases, with 13 bases spanning the gap. Germline V gives CDR1 MDHEN, CDR2 SYDVKM. The rearrangement joins TRBV28 to TRBJ2-5; weak D call: TRBD2 (6 bases). This receptor was obtained from an adult who was a healthcare worker with PCR-confirmed SARS-CoV-2 infection or an uninfected control (not recorded which). The specimen sequenced was whole blood. CDR3 residues: CASSSGEEGETQYF. DNA of the CDR3: TGTGCCAGCAGTTCTGGGGAGGAGGGAGAGACCCAGTACTTC.